This T cell receptor beta chain is drawn from a study of T-cell memory formation after mild COVID-19. Findings and limits, study-wide: Cross-reactive memory apparently joined, as some responding clones appeared in pre-infection memory. What remained unconfirmed was the SARS-CoV-2 specificity of second-wave clones peaking on day 37. Contracting clones from day 15 to 85 showed balanced CD4/CD8; later expanders favored CD4+.

Constant-segment-primed 5'RACE gave TCR alpha and TCR beta cDNA libraries with sample barcodes and UMIs. TCRdb passed the 5' RACE reads through MiXCR, listing each CDR3 protein once. The data contain 300,000 to 400,000 distinct CDR3 sequences, 28% of them singletons. Comments on this clonotype: The antigen remains undetermined.

V was pared by 6 bases and J by 5 bases, with 11 bases between. The CDR3 covers 13 residues. CDR1 is MNHEY and CDR2 is SVGAGI in the germline V gene. This TCR was recovered from an adult woman who had mild COVID-19 (a few samples of this study predate the infection). Cell type and time point are not known. The specimen was PBMCs or a T cell subset sorted from them (not recorded which). The gene calls are TRBV6-5 and TRBJ2-1, with a tentative D call TRBD2 (5 bases). The CDR3 here is CASSQDWDNEQFF. For the CDR3, the DNA is TGTGCCAGCAGCCAGGACTGGGACAATGAGCAGTTCTTC.